One and the same sample provided the 8 T cell receptor beta chains below, sequenced in a study of blood T cells in healthy people across ages. Through a sample-barcoded 5' primer and a J-beta primer mix, a second PCR was run for about 6 to 11 cycles. Using its own MiXCR run on the 5' RACE reads, TCRdb lists one record per CDR3 protein. This sample has 1.2 million to 1.5 million distinct CDR3 sequences, with roughly 45% found just once. Sequenced: blood. These receptors all come from a young woman in good health.

This clonotype was seen only a few times. The chain employs TRBV6-5 and TRBJ1-4, with D uncertain. CDR3 length: 17 amino acids. CDR1 is MNHEY, CDR2 SVGAGI, per germline. Trimming cost V 2 bases and J 0 bases, with 13 bases left between them. CDR3 sequence: CASSYDSPLTTNEKLFF. The CDR3 nucleotides are TGTGCCAGCAGTTACGACTCGCCCCTCACAACTAATGAAAAACTGTTTTTT.

The V call is TRBV6-5, the J call TRBJ1-1; unclear D gene. Germline V CDR1 and CDR2: MNHEY, SVGAGI. The ends were cut back, 0 bases at V and 1 base at J, with 9 bases in the middle. The CDR3 is 15 amino acids. For the CDR3, the DNA is TGTGCCAGCAGTTACTCTTGGGCTGGGAACACTGAAGCTTTCTTT. Its protein product is CASSYSWAGNTEAFF.

A few counts support this clonotype. The V call is TRBV5-1, the J call TRBJ2-7, with 12 bases matching TRBD1. CDR3 length: 15 amino acids. The germline V gene has CDR1 SGHRS and CDR2 YFSETQ. J was trimmed by 4 bases and V by 2 bases; bases with no gene match: 4. CDR3 in DNA: TGCGCCAGCAGCTTTGGGACAGGGGGCCCGTACGAGCAGTACTTC. It translates to CASSFGTGGPYEQYF.

In its sample, this clonotype was seen a few times. The chain carries TRBV20-1 and TRBJ1-1; a possible D gene is TRBD1 (6 bases). Looked up from germline, CDR1 is DFQATT and CDR2 is SNEGSKA (reference sequence). The length of the CDR3 is 14 residues. Deletions cut 3 bases from V and 0 bases from J, with 11 bases between. DNA of the CDR3: TGCAGTGCTAGCCCGGGGGCGGTGAACACTGAAGCTTTCTTT. This translates into CSASPGAVNTEAFF.

The V and J genes are TRBV6-6 and TRBJ2-7; possibly TRBD2 for D (6 bases). The V end was cut by 7 bases, the J end by 4 bases, with 14 bases between. This CDR3 has 13 residues. The germline V gene has CDR1 MNHNY and CDR2 SVGAGI (reference sequence). The CDR3 loop is CASIQGGGYEQYF. CDR3 nucleotide sequence: TGTGCCAGCATCCAGGGAGGAGGGTACGAGCAGTACTTC.

The gene calls are TRBV7-9 and TRBJ1-2; 7 bases map to TRBD1. The germline gives CDR1 SEHNR, CDR2 FQNEAQ (reference sequence). Trimming cost V 4 bases and J 7 bases; bases outside gene matches: 6. The CDR3 has 13 residues. The CDR3 nucleotides are TGTGCCAGCAGCTCCGGACAGGTCGGTGGCTACACCTTC. Translation gives CASSSGQVGGYTF.

Turning to this clonotype: One end of the junction is discordant with germline, which a read error may explain. The chain couples TRBV20-1 to TRBJ1-1; D gene unclear. Germline CDR1 reads DFQATT; CDR2 reads SNEGSKA (reference sequence). The CDR3 loop spans 13 amino acids. CDR3 in DNA: TGCAGTGTAAGCCATACAGTCCTCACTGAAGTTTTCTTT. It codes for CSVSHTVLTEVFF.

This clonotype was recorded only once. The CDR3 loop reads CASSYSNSNEQFF. CDR3 sequence (DNA): TGTGCCAGCAGTTACTCCAACAGCAATGAGCAGTTCTTC. The chain has TRBV6-5 and TRBJ2-1; D gene ambiguous. V gave up 0 bases and J gave up 6 bases, with 6 bases separating them. Germline V gene sequence: CDR1 MNHEY, CDR2 SVGAGI. The CDR3 consists of 13 residues.